The rows below give T cell receptor beta chains drawn from one sample of a study of graft-versus-host responses after intestinal transplantation. Generated by immunoSEQ multiplex PCR, the TCRdb table keeps only in-frame clones and is missing some. This sample has approximately 20,000 clones, with approximately 89% found just once. Sequenced material: PBMCs, taken roughly 32 weeks after intestinal transplant. The source is a human patient who received an intestinal transplant, so some T cells may come from the graft donor. CDR3s leave out the opening cysteine and the closing phenylalanine or tryptophan. Each record gives: CDR3 length, V gene, CDR3 protein.

>13|TRBV6-5
ASRGLAGGEETQY
>16|TRBV5-1
ASSLGVLGQGPYNEQF
>14|TRBV7-7
ASSPPGLAEQETQY
>13|TRBV27
ASSFQNTGTEKLF
>14|TRBV10-3
AISEHQGKQNTEAF
>14|TRBV7-8
ASSRLQVNSNQPQH
>12|TRBV9
ASSVGQGAYEQY
>13|TRBV7-3
ASSLTRTGAGELF
>8|TRBV6-1
ASPNQPQH
>11|TRBV6-1
ASSGGAFDEQF
>15|TRBV27
ASSLTVAGGRHGELF
>13|TRBV4-1
ASSQGQGAHNEQF
>13|TRBV11-2
ASSPQGQPLDTQY
>16|TRBV4-2
ASSQEVGGVMSNQPQH
>12|TRBV7-3
ASSPGLYTGELF
>10|TRBV6-1
ARGQHQETQY
>13|TRBV7-9
ASSLGVTSTDTQY
>13|TRBV2
ASSETAAQNQPQH
>14|TRBV15
ATSVILGRPNTEAF
>13|TRBV7-2
ASSLAQTSNEKLF
>15|TRBV15
ATSRESAGNSNQPQH
>11|TRBV29-1
SVESPENTEAF
>13|TRBV13
ASSQGLAVTDTQY
>10|TRBV10-3
AISESQETQY
>13|TRBV27
ASSLLGGRTGELF
>12|TRBV7-9
ASSFLVDQETQY
>14|TRBV4-2
ASSPSSGGGYNEQF
>12|TRBV18
ASSSPAGAYEQY